These T cell receptor beta chains were read from a single sample in a study of vaccination effects on CD4 cells after COVID-19. The protocol was immunoSEQ multiplex PCR, while the TCRdb copy is restricted to in-frame clones and leaves out a portion. The sample yields under 85,000 clones, over 75% seen once. Antigens of these TCRs are unknown. This specimen was CD4+ T cells from PBMCs cultured with HCoV-OC43 spike peptides, taken after COVID-19 vaccination. The receptor set was obtained from a human donor who received a COVID-19 vaccine. The CDR3 runs from the conserved cysteine through the conserved F or W. Fields, in order: clone size, D gene, J gene, V gene, CDR3 DNA, CDR3 protein. A D gene is named only where the DNA matches it firmly. Where a row states a size, it is once, few, many or the class of an expanded clone; other rows omit it.

. | TRBD1 | TRBJ1-4 | TRBV4-2 | TGTGCCAGCAGCCAAGGTACGACAGGGGATAATGAAAAACTGTTTTTT | CASSQGTTGDNEKLFF
. | . | TRBJ2-1 | TRBV28 | TGTGCCAGCACCTTGGGAGGGGGCTACAATGAGCAGTTCTTC | CASTLGGGYNEQFF
. | TRBD2 | TRBJ2-1 | TRBV7-9 | TGTGCCAGCAGCTATGCTAGCGGGACCCTTCTCTACAATGAGCAGTTCTTC | CASSYASGTLLYNEQFF
few | TRBD1 | TRBJ1-5 | TRBV7-9 | TGTGCCAGCAGCCGACTAGGGGGGACAGGGGTCAATCAGCCCCAGCATTTT | CASSRLGGTGVNQPQHF
few | . | TRBJ1-6 | TRBV2 | TGTGCCAGCAGTGATACTAACGGTTATAATTCACCCCTCCACTTT | CASSDTNGYNSPLHF
once | . | TRBJ2-2 | TRBV5-1 | TGCGCCAGCAGCTTGGAATACGGGGGCGGGGAGCTGTTTTTT | CASSLEYGGGELFF
. | . | TRBJ1-5 | TRBV19 | TGTGCCAGTAGGTGGGACGGAGATAGCAATCAGCCCCAGCATTTT | CASRWDGDSNQPQHF
. | TRBD2 | TRBJ2-5 | TRBV7-2 | TGTGCCAGCAGCCCCAGCGGGGGCGAGACCCAGTACTTC | CASSPSGGETQYF
. | TRBD2 | TRBJ2-5 | TRBV27 | TGTGCCAGCAGTTCGGGGAAGCGGGGGAATCAAGAGACCCAGTACTTC | CASSSGKRGNQETQYF
. | . | TRBJ2-2 | TRBV2 | TGTGCCAGCAGACAACTAGCGAACACCGGGGAGCTGTTTTTT | CASRQLANTGELFF
. | . | TRBJ2-5 | TRBV7-2 | TGTGCCAGCAGCCCCCTCTCGGAGACCCAGTACTTC | CASSPLSETQYF
. | TRBD1 | TRBJ1-2 | TRBV6-5 | TGTGCCAGCTTAAAGCCAGGGGGAAGAGATGGCTACACCTTC | CASLKPGGRDGYTF